This T cell receptor (beta chain) was identified during a study of beta chain features in type 1 diabetes (dated 2018 in TCRdb). A note on the overall study: Mean age, gender distribution, total cell number and subset yield were not different between patients and healthy donors. Whereas all 30 or so donors provided naive and central memory subsets, regulatory and stem cell-like memory subsets were isolated from just 8 patients and roughly 8 healthy donors. A total of 85 million to 140 million sorted cells were examined across all samples, and the number of cells per subset was strongly correlated with RNA yield. The study compared the TCRB repertoires of sorted circulating CD4+ T cell subsets in recently diagnosed type 1 diabetes patients with those in matched healthy donors.

The sample holds a few counts of this clone. Its binding antigen is unknown. No base-level quality is on record; no much larger clone is a single base apart. All of the isolated RNA was reverse transcribed with the High Capacity cDNA Reverse Transcription Kit, so expressed TCRB transcripts were sequenced. Deep immunoSEQ sequencing was applied to naive, central memory and regulatory T cell samples, giving an average of roughly 3.3 million total reads per sample. Sorted cells were lysed in RLT buffer and RNA was extracted with DNase-treated RNeasy Micro or Mini kits, depending on cell number. To prevent cross-contamination, every cell subset was processed on its own, while patient and healthy donor samples were processed together. The immunoSEQ multiplex PCR was used to amplify TCRB sequences from cDNA, yielding 87-bp fragments that span the CDR3 region. Sequencing of the amplicons was done on the Illumina HiSeq platform. In the authors' own workflow: PCR bias was corrected computationally using synthetic template baselines, and reads within Hamming distance 2 were collapsed, with unmergeable singletons discarded. Reads were aligned to IMGT to assign V, D and J genes, CDR3 length, and insertions or deletions at six rearrangement sites. Within each subset, clonotype counts were normalized to the number of sorted cells before true diversity and Gini coefficients were calculated with the tcR R package. Repertoire sharing was quantified using the overlap coefficient calculated on TCRB nucleotide sequences. The source is immuneACCESS, and TCRdb retained only in-frame sequences with V and J called. Part of the clones is not carried over; for the studies checked, unresolved V genes explain less than half of this, and the remainder is unexplained. V and J calls and clone size are given by that table; D and trimming were obtained from the DNA. The sample table holds more than 100,000 clones, of which about a sixth were seen once. The ten most abundant clones make up 2% to 3% of the sample.

Study-wide findings and limitations: PCR might favor shorter templates, but patient and control samples were amplified and corrected together, so any skew would affect both groups equally. Because the HLA sub-analyses included only small numbers of individuals, any influence of HLA type on TCRB rearrangement was left unresolved. Naive, central memory and regulatory TCRB repertoires appeared more similar among patients than among healthy donors. Because cDNA was sequenced instead of genomic DNA, activated cells with high expression could be over-represented, although the groups did not differ in activation or CD3 levels. A moderate but significant shortening of TCRB CDR3 length was observed in type 1 diabetes patients in all four CD4+ subsets. Patients with type 1 diabetes made fewer insertions and deleted more nucleotides at VDJ recombination sites, implying thymic rearrangement abnormalities.

There are 15 amino acids in the CDR3, from cysteine to phenylalanine inclusive. The CDR3 DNA has 45 bases and is translated from base 1. Relative to germline, V is missing 7 bases and J is missing 5 bases, with 10 bases of the junction outside any gene match. CDR1 and CDR2 are read off the germline V gene as SGHTA and FQGNSA. Each donor gave one peripheral blood draw, averaging approximately 120 mL, which was collected into heparinised tubes. Naive, central memory, regulatory and stem cell-like memory CD4+ T cells were sorted on a BD FACSAria II using a panel including CD45RO, CCR7, CD25, CD127, CD95 and CD27. A purity above 95% was achieved for all sorted populations. PBMCs were isolated right away by Lymphoprep density gradient centrifugation and were stained directly, without culture. So that batch effects would be minimized, each experiment stained and sorted samples in pairs, pairing one healthy donor with one patient.

The TCR sequence derives from a man aged 25-45 years with type 1 diabetes. In this chain, TRBV7-2 is recombined with TRBJ2-3; TRBD1 agrees with 9 junctional bases. What was sequenced was central memory CD4+ T cells from blood. CDR3 reads: CASIQLGQGGDTQYF. At the DNA level, the sequence is TGTGCCAGCATCCAGCTGGGACAGGGAGGAGATACGCAGTATTTT.